The rows below give T cell receptor beta chains drawn from one sample of a study of Graves' ophthalmopathy and Graves' hyperthyroidism. TCRdb fed the multiplex PCR reads into MiXCR, producing one record per CDR3 protein. The sample records almost 750,000 distinct CDR3 sequences, 40% being singletons. Sequenced input: peripheral blood. The receptors were gathered from an adult man with Graves' ophthalmopathy. Each CDR3 is given with its conserved first and last residue. The D gene is left open where the match is weak. Part of the rows lack a size; the others show once, few, many or a class for expanded clones.

.,TRBJ1-4,TRBV7-9,.,TGTGCCAGCAGCTTAGCCACGCCAACTAATGAAAAACTGTTTTTT,CASSLATPTNEKLFF
TRBD1,TRBJ1-2,TRBV29-1,many,TGCAGCGTCACCCGGGACAGGGGATATGGCTACACCTTC,CSVTRDRGYGYTF
.,TRBJ2-7,TRBV29-1,.,TGCAGCGTGGGTGGCAACGAGCAGTACTTC,CSVGGNEQYF
.,TRBJ2-5,TRBV25-1,.,TGTGCCAGCAGTGCTATAGCGGAACAAGAGACCCAGTACTTC,CASSAIAEQETQYF
.,TRBJ1-1,TRBV2,.,TGTGCCAGCAGTGTATCGTTAGGGACTGAAGCTTTCTTT,CASSVSLGTEAFF
.,TRBJ1-1,TRBV5-1,once,TGCGCCAGCAGCTTCCAGGGGAGTAGGGACACTGAAGCTTTCTTT,CASSFQGSRDTEAFF
TRBD1,TRBJ1-1,TRBV7-9,few,TGTGCCAGCAGCGCCTCAGGGGGCGTAAGGACTGAAGCTTTCTTT,CASSASGGVRTEAFF
TRBD1,TRBJ2-7,TRBV7-9,.,TGTGCCAGCAGCTTAGGTCACAGGGGGATAGAGCGCGAGCAGTACTTC,CASSLGHRGIEREQYF
.,TRBJ2-2,TRBV10-3,many,TGTGCCATCAGTGAGTCTCCTAGTATCGGGGAGCTGTTTTTT,CAISESPSIGELFF
.,TRBJ1-2,TRBV29-1,.,TGCAGCGTTGAAGTGACGTGGGGGCATGGCTACACCTTC,CSVEVTWGHGYTF
.,TRBJ1-4,TRBV20-1,once,TGCAGTGCTCCCTGGGATCCGGGGAGGAAACTGTTTTTT,CSAPWDPGRKLFF
TRBD1,TRBJ2-5,TRBV7-9,many,TGTGCCAGCAGCTTACCCGACAGGGTAATGGAGACCCAGTACTTC,CASSLPDRVMETQYF
TRBD2,TRBJ2-7,TRBV7-9,many,TGTGCCAGCAGCTCTGAGCGGGGGAGCTCCTACGAGCAGTACTTC,CASSSERGSSYEQYF
TRBD1,TRBJ1-2,TRBV19,many,TGTGCCAGTAGTTTACCGGGACAGGCAAACTATGGCTACACCTTC,CASSLPGQANYGYTF
.,TRBJ2-7,TRBV19,few,TGTGCCAGTAGTATGGGCGGAGCCTACGAGCAGTACTTC,CASSMGGAYEQYF
.,TRBJ1-4,TRBV20-1,few,TGCAGTGCTAGAGATGTCCCCACGGAGGAAAAACTGTTTTTT,CSARDVPTEEKLFF
TRBD1,TRBJ1-2,TRBV29-1,.,TGCAGCGCCGGTACCGGGACAGGGACTTTTGGCTACACCTTC,CSAGTGTGTFGYTF
.,TRBJ1-2,TRBV25-1,.,TGTGCCAGCAGTGAGGGGCAGGGCTACACCTTC,CASSEGQGYTF
.,TRBJ1-5,TRBV6-6,few,TGTGCCAGCAGTATGGGGTTGGATCAGCCCCAGCATTTT,CASSMGLDQPQHF
TRBD1,TRBJ2-5,TRBV10-2,many,TGCGCCAGCAGCGACAGGGCAAACCTCCAAGAGACCCAGTACTTC,CASSDRANLQETQYF
.,TRBJ2-2,TRBV7-9,few,TGTGCCAGCAGCTCCGACCGGGCCTCCGGGGAGCTGTTTTTT,CASSSDRASGELFF
TRBD1,TRBJ1-6,TRBV6-4,few,TGTGCCAGCAGTGTCACGACAGGGGGAGATTCACCCCTCCACTTT,CASSVTTGGDSPLHF
.,TRBJ2-3,TRBV29-1,.,TGCAGCGTTCTGAGAGGAGATTCAGATACGCAGTATTTT,CSVLRGDSDTQYF
.,TRBJ2-5,TRBV14,.,TGTGCCAGCAGCCAACGGTCCGGGTGGGGGGAGACCCAGTACTTC,CASSQRSGWGETQYF
TRBD1,TRBJ1-2,TRBV20-1,few,TGCAGTGCGTTGACAGGGGGCGCCTCGTCTGGCTACACCTTC,CSALTGGASSGYTF
.,TRBJ2-7,TRBV20-1,.,TGCAGTGCTAGATATCCGGCGGTTTACGAGCAGCACTTC,CSARYPAVYEQHF
TRBD2,TRBJ2-7,TRBV5-1,few,TGCGCCAGCAGCTTGGGACTAGCTACCTACGAGCAGTACTTC,CASSLGLATYEQYF
TRBD1,TRBJ1-2,TRBV11-2,.,TGTGCCAGCAGCTTCGACAGGGTGGGTGGCTACACCTTC,CASSFDRVGGYTF
.,TRBJ2-6,TRBV5-8,few,TGTGCCAGCAGCCCCCAGGGTTACTCTGGGGCCAACGTCCTGACTTTC,CASSPQGYSGANVLTF
.,TRBJ1-2,TRBV2,few,TGTGCCAGCAGCTTGAGCAGGGGTAGTGGCTACACCTTC,CASSLSRGSGYTF
.,TRBJ2-7,TRBV7-8,.,TGTGCCAGCAGCCCGGGGGCGGGGTGGGACGAGCAGTACTTC,CASSPGAGWDEQYF
TRBD1,TRBJ1-3,TRBV7-9,many,TGTGCCAGCAGCTTAGAAGACAGGGTGAGAGGAAACACCATATATTTT,CASSLEDRVRGNTIYF
.,TRBJ2-7,TRBV10-2,many,TGCGCCAGCAGAGCTCGTGGCTCCTACGAGCAGTACTTC,CASRARGSYEQYF
TRBD1,TRBJ1-2,TRBV5-1,many,TGCGCCAGCAGCTTTGGGGACAGTAACTATGGCTACACCTTC,CASSFGDSNYGYTF
.,TRBJ1-1,TRBV19,few,TGTGCCAGTACCAAGGGCGATGAAGCTTTCTTT,CASTKGDEAFF
TRBD1,TRBJ2-5,TRBV5-1,.,TGCGCCAGCTCTACAGGGGCTAGCCAAGAGACCCAGTACTTC,CASSTGASQETQYF
TRBD1,TRBJ1-1,TRBV19,many,TGTGCCAGTAGTTCTCGAGGGACAGCCCGATTGGAAGCTTTCTTT,CASSSRGTARLEAFF
.,TRBJ2-2,TRBV25-1,.,TGCGCCAGCAGCCAAGTTCAGGGGAACGGGGAGCTGTTTTTT,CASSQVQGNGELFF
TRBD1,TRBJ1-1,TRBV4-2,few,TGTGCCAGCAGCCATGAAATCGGACAGGGTGTAGCTTTCTTT,CASSHEIGQGVAFF
TRBD1,TRBJ1-1,TRBV6-5,.,TGTGCCAGCAGTATGCGGATGAGGACAGGGAGTACTGAAGCTTTCTTT,CASSMRMRTGSTEAFF
.,TRBJ2-5,TRBV25-1,.,TGTGCCTGCAGCGCATCCCGGGATCAAGAGACCCAGTACTTC,CACSASRDQETQYF
.,TRBJ1-4,TRBV7-6,many,TGTGCTTCCAGGAGGGACATCAATGAAAAACTGTTTTTT,CASRRDINEKLFF
TRBD1,TRBJ2-7,TRBV10-3,many,TGTGCCACCGGGACAGGATACTACGAGCAGTACTTC,CATGTGYYEQYF
.,TRBJ1-1,TRBV20-1,once,TGCAGTGCCAGCCAGAGTTTCACTGAAGCTTTCTTT,CSASQSFTEAFF
.,TRBJ1-2,TRBV7-3,.,TGTGCCAGCAGCCAGCAAAGGGGGTCCCTATCCGGCTACACCTTC,CASSQQRGSLSGYTF
TRBD1,TRBJ2-1,TRBV10-3,.,TGTGCCATCAGTGAAAGGGACAGGGCATACAATGAGCAGTTCTTC,CAISERDRAYNEQFF
TRBD1,TRBJ1-4,TRBV7-2,.,TGCGCCAGCAGCCGGATCCTAGGGGGCCCTAATGAAAAACTGTTTTTT,CASSRILGGPNEKLFF
TRBD1,TRBJ1-1,TRBV2,.,TGTGCCAGCACCGCATGGACAGGGCACATGAACACTGAAGCTTTCTTT,CASTAWTGHMNTEAFF
TRBD2,TRBJ2-5,TRBV29-1,.,TGCAGCCGAGCTAGCGGCCAAGAGACCCAGTACTTC,CSRASGQETQYF
.,TRBJ2-2,TRBV10-2,.,TGCGACAGCAGTTCGAACGGAGGCCGGACCGGGGAGCTGTTTTTC,CDSSSNGGRTGELFF
.,TRBJ2-7,TRBV7-6,many,TGTGCCAGCAGCTTAGCTGTGGGGCCTGCCTACGAGCAGTACTTC,CASSLAVGPAYEQYF
TRBD2,TRBJ2-5,TRBV10-3,.,TGTGCCATCAGTGAAGCTAGCGGGGGCGAGGCCCAGTACTTC,CAISEASGGEAQYF
.,TRBJ2-7,TRBV15,few,TGTGCCACCAGCAGGCGGGACGGGGCCCAGCAGTACTTC,CATSRRDGAQQYF